A single sample gave rise to the 26 T cell receptor beta chains below, sequenced in a study of graft-versus-host responses after intestinal transplantation. Generated by immunoSEQ multiplex PCR, the TCRdb table keeps only in-frame clones and is missing some. Counted here are tens of thousands of clones, 85% to 95% occurring once; the ten biggest clones make up approximately 0.2%. These receptors lack a known antigen. Here the sequenced sample was unstimulated CD8+ T cells sorted from spleen or lymph node cells, taken before transplant. These TCRs come from a human donor who was the organ donor for an intestinal transplant.

The chain employs TRBV11-2 and TRBJ1-1; no firm D call. Trimming took 3 bases from V and 0 from J, leaving 8 bases between them. The CDR3 has 14 residues. Germline CDR1 and CDR2: SGHAT and FQNNGV. In nucleotides, the CDR3 is TGTGCCAGCAGCTTTCCCGGGGTGAACACTGAAGCTTTCTTT. This codes for CASSFPGVNTEAFF. Filled out from reference TRBV11-2 and TRBJ1-1, the complete variable domain reads EAGVAQSPRYKIIEKRQSVAFWCNPISGHATLYWYQQILGQGPKLLIQFQNNGVVDDSQLPKDRFSAERLKGVDSTLKIQPAKLEDSAVYLCASSFPGVNTEAFFGQGTRLTVV.

This chain joins TRBV27 and TRBJ1-4; TRBD1 might be the D (6 bases). The CDR3 totals 14 residues. V lost 5 bases and J 7 bases, leaving 14 bases between the germline ends. CDR1 and CDR2 (germline): MNHEY, SMNVEV (reference sequence). The CDR3 bases are TGTGCCAGCAGTCTGGGGGCAGGGTTTGAAAAACTGTTTTTT. Translating it yields CASSLGAGFEKLFF.

V and J are TRBV27 and TRBJ2-1; 9 nucleotides agree with TRBD2. The CDR3 is 13 amino acids. V dropped 5 bases and J dropped 9; count of bases not matched to a gene: 5. Germline-derived CDR1 and CDR2 are MNHEY and SMNVEV (reference sequence). The CDR3 nucleotides are TGTGCCAGCAGTATGGGACTAGCCCTTGAGCAGTTCTTC. Amino acid sequence: CASSMGLALEQFF.

The rearrangement uses TRBV9 and TRBJ1-6; maybe TRBD1 (6 bases). CDR3 size: 15 residues. The V gene's germline CDR1 is SGDLS and CDR2 YYNGEE. V was clipped by 3 bases and J by 7 bases, with 14 bases between them. The CDR3 DNA follows: TGTGCCAGCAGCGCACAGGGAGGGGGGAATTCACCCCTCCACTTT. Translating it yields CASSAQGGGNSPLHF.

The chain couples TRBV27 to TRBJ2-7; possible D gene TRBD2, 7 bases. The CDR3 covers 14 residues. V lost 5 bases and J lost 1, with 12 bases in between. Germline V gives CDR1 MNHEY, CDR2 SMNVEV (reference sequence). CDR3 in amino acids: CASSRGGGSYEQYF. CDR3 nucleotide sequence: TGTGCCAGCAGTCGGGGAGGGGGTTCCTACGAGCAGTACTTC.

This sequence joins TRBV6-1 and TRBJ2-3; no clear D. This CDR3 contains 13 residues. Per the germline V gene, CDR1 is MNHNS and CDR2 is SASEGT. With 6 bases removed from V and 1 base from J, the gap between germline ends came to 8 bases. CDR3 coding DNA: TGTGCCAGCAGCCCCTGGCGCACAGATACGCAGTATTTT. It is translated as CASSPWRTDTQYF.

This chain uses TRBV11-2 with TRBJ2-2; D is unresolved. The V gene lost 5 bases and the J gene lost 3 bases, with 16 bases spanning the gap. The CDR3 consists of 16 residues. The germline CDR1 and CDR2 sequences are SGHAT and FQNNGV. The CDR3 region is CASSPAVVDDTGELFF. The CDR3 nucleotides are TGTGCCAGCAGCCCAGCTGTGGTAGACGACACCGGGGAGCTGTTTTTT. The complete variable domain, with remaining parts taken from reference TRBV11-2 and TRBJ2-2, reads EAGVAQSPRYKIIEKRQSVAFWCNPISGHATLYWYQQILGQGPKLLIQFQNNGVVDDSQLPKDRFSAERLKGVDSTLKIQPAKLEDSAVYLCASSPAVVDDTGELFFGEGSRLTVL.

This clone was counted a single time. The J gene is TRBJ1-1, the V gene TRBV18; D uncertain. CDR1 and CDR2 from the germline V gene are KGHSH and LQKENI. The CDR3 runs 15 residues. V was trimmed by 1 base and J by 0 bases, leaving 9 bases between them. In DNA, the CDR3 is TGTGCCAGCTCACCACTTGGCGGAGTGAACACTGAAGCTTTCTTT. It yields the protein CASSPLGGVNTEAFF.

The chain joins TRBV12-5 to TRBJ2-7, with TRBD1 matching over 10 bases. CDR1 is LGHNT, CDR2 FRNRAP, per germline. This CDR3 region has 19 residues. V lost 4 bases to trimming and J lost 0 bases; unmatched junction nucleotides: 15. The CDR3 loop is CASGSAAGQGTNSSYEQYF. CDR3 coding DNA: TGTGCTAGTGGTTCGGCCGCGGGACAGGGGACTAACAGCTCCTACGAGCAGTACTTC.

This sequence joins TRBV9 and TRBJ1-1; perhaps TRBD1 as D (5 bases). Looked up from germline, CDR1 is SGDLS and CDR2 is YYNGEE. This CDR3 contains 17 residues. The ends were cut back, 0 bases at V and 0 bases at J, with 15 bases in the middle. The CDR3 coding sequence is TGTGCCAGCAGCGTAGAAGCGATGGGGGACGTGAACACTGAAGCTTTCTTT. It is translated as CASSVEAMGDVNTEAFF.

This chain connects TRBV29-1 to TRBJ2-1; the D gene is possibly TRBD1 (6 bases). Trimming removed 5 bases from V and 7 bases from J, with 21 bases in between. The germline V gene encodes CDR1 SQVTM and CDR2 ANQGSEA. The CDR3 has 15 amino acids. CDR3: CSVQLGETGGNEQFF. The CDR3, as DNA: TGCAGCGTTCAACTAGGTGAGACAGGAGGAAATGAGCAGTTCTTC.

The V call is TRBV30, the J call TRBJ2-2; tentative D call: TRBD1 (6 bases). CDR1 and CDR2 from the germline V gene are GTSNPN and SVGIG (reference sequence). Trimming removed 0 bases from V and 3 bases from J, with 14 bases in between. CDR3 length equals 16 residues. This CDR3 is CAWSVKQGRDTGELFF. Written as DNA, the CDR3 is TGTGCCTGGAGTGTGAAACAGGGTAGGGACACCGGGGAGCTGTTTTTT.

V and J are TRBV28 and TRBJ2-3; D is ambiguous. V shed 7 bases and J shed 6 bases, with 11 bases lying between them. Germline V gene lookup returns CDR1 MDHEN and CDR2 SYDVKM. This CDR3 contains 12 residues. DNA of the CDR3: TGTGCCAGCACCGCGACTGGGGATACGCAGTATTTT. Its protein is CASTATGDTQYF.

The gene calls are TRBV27 and TRBJ1-5; D remains unclear. The CDR3 covers 14 residues. Germline CDR1 is MNHEY and CDR2 is SMNVEV (reference sequence). The germline V and J ends were trimmed by 4 bases and 2 bases, with 9 bases remaining between them. The CDR3 is CASSSGLGNQPQHF. CDR3 DNA: TGTGCCAGCAGTTCTGGCCTCGGCAATCAGCCCCAGCATTTT.

The rearrangement links TRBV11-3 to TRBJ2-7; TRBD1 matches at 7 bases. The trim removed 7 bases at V and 3 bases at J, leaving 12 bases unmatched. CDR1 is SGHNT, CDR2 YENEEA, per germline. The CDR3 totals 15 residues. CDR3 sequence: CASNSRDRANYEQYF. In nucleotides, the CDR3 is TGTGCCAGCAACTCTCGAGACAGGGCAAACTACGAGCAGTACTTC.

The chain is built from TRBV9 and TRBJ2-2, with D perhaps matching TRBD2 (6 bases). V lost 7 bases to trimming and J lost 6 bases, with 13 bases between them. The V gene's germline CDR1 is SGDLS and CDR2 YYNGEE. The CDR3 covers 13 residues. CDR3 DNA sequence: TGTGCCAGCTGGGACGGGAGATCCGGGGAGCTGTTTTTT. Encoded protein: CASWDGRSGELFF.

This chain connects TRBV25-1 to TRBJ1-4; possibly TRBD1 for D (5 bases). V was cut by 0 bases and J by 4 bases, with 12 bases left in between. In germline, CDR1 is MGHDK, CDR2 SYGVNS. This CDR3 has 16 residues. The DNA of the CDR3 is TGTGCCAGCAGTGAATATTCGCAGGGTCATAATGAAAAACTGTTTTTT. Encoded protein: CASSEYSQGHNEKLFF.

This clone was counted once. The chain has TRBV11-2 and TRBJ2-1; perhaps TRBD2 as D (6 bases). In germline, CDR1 is SGHAT, CDR2 FQNNGV. The germline V and J ends were trimmed by 4 bases and 1 base, with 17 bases remaining between them. This CDR3 is 17 amino acids long. CDR3 sequence reads: CASSSSGTLNSYNEQFF. Written as DNA, the CDR3 is TGTGCCAGCAGCTCATCCGGGACTTTGAATTCCTACAATGAGCAGTTCTTC.

The chain's CDR3 is CASSFLDHEQYF. CDR3 bases: TGTGCCAGCAGCTTCTTGGACCACGAGCAGTACTTC. V usage is TRBV7-9 and J usage is TRBJ2-7; D unresolved. CDR3 length equals 12 residues. Germline loops: CDR1 SEHNR, CDR2 FQNEAQ (reference sequence). The V end was cut by 3 bases, the J end by 5 bases, with 8 bases between.

The CDR3 spells CASSDSVHPGAEAFF. The CDR3 DNA sequence: TGTGCCAGCAGTGACTCGGTCCACCCAGGGGCTGAAGCTTTCTTT. The rearrangement links TRBV6-4 to TRBJ1-1, with D possibly TRBD1 on 6 matching bases. The ends were cut back, 0 bases at V and 6 bases at J, with 14 bases in the middle. This CDR3 has 15 amino acids. Germline-derived CDR1 and CDR2 are MRHNA and SNTAGT.

The V gene is TRBV5-4, the J gene TRBJ2-3; 7 bases line up with TRBD1. The CDR3 runs to 13 residues. Per germline, CDR1 SGHNT and CDR2 YYREEE (reference sequence). With 4 bases clipped from V and 6 bases from J, the junction kept 5 bases outside the gene matches. This CDR3 reads CASSATGDDTQYF. The CDR3 DNA follows: TGTGCCAGCAGCGCCACAGGGGACGATACGCAGTATTTT.

The CDR3 protein is CASSPGGSNNEQFF. For the CDR3, the DNA is TGTGCCAGCAGCCCGGGGGGCTCGAACAATGAGCAGTTCTTC. The rearrangement uses TRBV9 and TRBJ2-1; a weak D match, TRBD2 (7 bases). The V and J ends lost 4 bases and 5 bases respectively, with 13 bases between them. Germline lookup yields CDR1 SGDLS and CDR2 YYNGEE. This CDR3 spans 14 amino acids.

The chain links TRBV7-2 to TRBJ2-7, with TRBD1 matching over 11 bases. Germline V gene sequence: CDR1 SGHTA, CDR2 FQGNSA. With 4 bases clipped from V and 5 bases from J, the junction kept 13 bases outside the gene matches. This CDR3 spans 17 amino acids. CDR3 in amino acids: CASSSIEWTGGYNEQYF. The CDR3, as DNA: TGTGCCAGCAGCTCCATCGAATGGACAGGGGGCTACAACGAGCAGTACTTC.

This chain links TRBV6-1 with TRBJ1-2; 7 bases are a match to TRBD1. The CDR3 is 15 amino acids. Unmatched junction bases numbered 5, after V lost 1 base and J lost 3 bases. Per the germline V gene, CDR1 is MNHNS and CDR2 is SASEGT. The CDR3 reads CASSEEQGWDYGYTF. For the CDR3, the DNA is TGTGCCAGCAGTGAAGAACAGGGGTGGGACTATGGCTACACCTTC.

This chain uses TRBV4-1 with TRBJ2-5; 14 nucleotides agree with TRBD2. The CDR3 has 17 amino acids. Germline assignment: CDR1 MGHRA and CDR2 YSYEKL. V dropped 4 bases and J dropped 5; count of bases not matched to a gene: 9. The CDR3 protein is CASSPHRTSGGMETQYF. The DNA for the CDR3 is TGCGCCAGCAGCCCGCACCGGACTAGCGGGGGGATGGAGACCCAGTACTTC.

V and J are TRBV28 and TRBJ2-7; D may be TRBD1 (6 bases). This CDR3 is 13 amino acids long. V lost 2 bases and J 3 bases, leaving 8 bases between the germline ends. Germline lookup yields CDR1 MDHEN and CDR2 SYDVKM. CDR3 sequence reads: CASSLEGGYEQYF. CDR3 DNA sequence: TGTGCCAGCAGTTTAGAAGGGGGCTACGAGCAGTACTTC.